This entry describes one T cell receptor beta chain. Its antigen remains unidentified. Qualities for individual bases were not recorded, and no much larger clone is one base off. Patients with a history of autoimmune disease or receiving systemic immunosuppression were excluded from the trial. Peripheral blood for TCR sequencing was collected from all dose cohorts at baseline, on cycle 4 day 1, and on cycle 7 day 1. The samples were drawn from a first-in-human, open-label, multicenter phase I dose-escalation trial of ivuxolimab. Adults with locally advanced or metastatic head and neck squamous cell, hepatocellular, melanoma or renal cell carcinoma were enrolled in the trial. Before TCR sequencing, CD4+ T cells and CD8+ T cells were sorted from peripheral blood as separate populations. CDR1 MNHEY and CDR2 SVGAGI are derived from the germline V gene. V gives up 2 bases and J gives up 6 bases, and the segment between their germline ends measures 2 bases. The CDR3 numbers 11 residues from cysteine through phenylalanine. The entry retains the CDR3 DNA only, 33 bases that are in frame from base 1.

The sample originates from a study of OX40 agonist ivuxolimab in advanced cancers. Background on the whole study: Ivuxolimab was an agonistic, fully human IgG2 monoclonal antibody directed against OX40 (CD134), a costimulatory receptor. The purpose of peripheral TCRbeta sequencing was to test whether ivuxolimab changed TCR sequence diversity and led to clonal T-cell expansion. Of the approximately 54 patients in dose escalation, some 19 had hepatocellular carcinoma, about 15 had melanoma, 9 had renal cell carcinoma and 9 had head and neck cancer. Partial responses were achieved by three dose-escalation patients, of whom one had hepatocellular carcinoma and two had cutaneous melanoma. The dose-escalation cohort was about 87% male with a mean age of roughly 60 years, ranging from roughly 23 to 80. The paper describes the monotherapy dose-escalation part (N of about 57 patients) of the phase I trial of ivuxolimab. Prior anti-PD-1, anti-PD-L1 or anti-CTLA-4 therapy was permitted, and 40% of dose-escalation patients had received checkpoint inhibitors. Intravenous ivuxolimab was administered to patients every 2 weeks at six dose levels: 0.01, 0.1, 0.3, 1.5, 3 and 10 mg/kg. The paper's findings and limits, for the study overall: The antigen specificity of the peripheral T cells that underwent clonal expansion was not determined. Low levels of normalized T-cell clonal expansion were also seen in some patients who did not respond. Clonal expansion of both CD4+ and CD8+ blood T cells was observed from baseline to week 6 at doses 0.1 to 3.0 mg/kg. Partial responders in the 0.1-3.0 mg/kg groups had among the lowest normalized peripheral clonal expansion, especially among CD8+ T cells. On average, CD8+ T cells showed more expanded clones than CD4+ T cells after ivuxolimab.

For sequencing of the TCRbeta CDR3 region, genomic DNA was extracted from the sorted cells. TCRbeta CDR3 regions were sequenced using the immunoSEQ Assay. Drawn from immuneACCESS, this table holds only the in-frame rearrangements with V and J called that TCRdb kept. Clones are partly lost; checked studies trace under half to an unresolved V gene and leave the rest unexplained. Present in this sample are over 75,000 clones, less than 95% of which were seen just once. The ten largest clones add up to about 9% of the sample. Recombination joined TRBV6-5 with TRBJ2-4; a confident D gene designation cannot be given. This TCR came from an adult with an advanced solid tumor such as melanoma, head and neck, liver or kidney cancer. Here the sequenced sample was CD4+ or CD8+ T cells sorted from blood, taken in a trial of the OX40 agonist ivuxolimab. The CDR3 sequence is CASSYANIQYF. The DNA sequence is given as TGTGCCAGCAGTTACGCAAACATTCAGTACTTC.